This T cell receptor (beta chain) was documented in a study of cytomegalovirus exposure and HLA in healthy donors. V lost 1 base and J lost 6; bases outside the gene matches: 8. The germline CDR1 and CDR2 sequences are LGHNA and YSLEER. CDR3 length: 16 amino acids. The PCR contained 60 Vbeta and 13 Jbeta primers. TCRdb keeps only in-frame clones here, not all; method: immunoSEQ multiplex PCR. The sample lists roughly 120,000 clones, over 65% occurring once. The count of this clone is one. The receptor was derived from a woman aged 18-30 years in good health and CMV-seronegative. The sample consisted of PBMCs. This chain joins TRBV4-3 and TRBJ1-2, with 10 positions matching TRBD1. The CDR3 spells CASSQAETGGRHGYTF. CDR3 sequence (DNA): TGCGCCAGCAGCCAAGCGGAGACAGGGGGCCGTCATGGCTACACCTTC.